These T cell receptor beta chains were read from a single sample in a study of blood T cell repertoires in COVID-19. The data were produced by immunoSEQ multiplex PCR, yet TCRdb's version contains in-frame clones alone and is incomplete. This sample carries some 300,000 clones, nearly 90% of them seen once, and the ten largest clones take just under 9.5%. Specimen: PBMCs or T cells enriched from blood (not recorded which). All receptors come from a woman in her twenties or thirties who had recovered from COVID-19. The CDR3 runs from the conserved cysteine through the conserved F or W. The D gene is left open where the match is weak. Size values are once, few and many counts, or a class for expanded clones, and some rows have none.

d_call	cdr3_length	j_call	v_call	clone_size	cdr3_nt	cdr3_aa
.	15	TRBJ2-1	TRBV6-2/TRBV6-3	.	TGTGCCAGCAGTTTGACTGCCACGATCTACAATGAGCAGTTCTTC	CASSLTATIYNEQFF
.	11	TRBJ1-2	TRBV5-8	.	TGTGCCAGCAGCTTTATCTATGGCTACACCTTC	CASSFIYGYTF
.	12	TRBJ2-1	TRBV9	.	TGTGCCAGCAGCGTAGATGACAGAGAGCAGTTCTTC	CASSVDDREQFF
TRBD1	15	TRBJ2-2	TRBV7-3	.	TGTGCCAGCAGCCGGACAGGGGGAAGGCCCGGGGAGCTGTTTTTT	CASSRTGGRPGELFF
.	16	TRBJ2-3	TRBV20-1	.	TGCAGTGCTAGTCCCGGGATCTGGACTAGCACAGATACGCAGTATTTT	CSASPGIWTSTDTQYF
TRBD1	13	TRBJ1-1	TRBV19	.	TGTGCCAGTAGCATACAGGGGGTCCCTGAAGCTTTCTTT	CASSIQGVPEAFF
.	11	TRBJ2-1	TRBV9	.	TGTGCCAGCGAACGCGGGACAGCCCTTTTCTTC	CASERGTALFF
TRBD1	14	TRBJ1-1	TRBV30	.	TGTGCCTGGAGTCGTGGGTCAGGGGGCACTGAAGCTTTCTTT	CAWSRGSGGTEAFF
.	13	TRBJ1-2	TRBV2	.	TGTGCCAGCACACGTGAGGTTCCCTATGGCTACACCTTC	CASTREVPYGYTF
.	12	TRBJ1-1	TRBV30	.	TGTGCCTGGAGTGCTCAGAGGACTGAAGCTTTCTTT	CAWSAQRTEAFF
.	15	TRBJ1-2	TRBV28	.	TGTGCCAGCAGTTCGGACTCACCCGGGGACTATGGCTACACCTTC	CASSSDSPGDYGYTF
TRBD2	13	TRBJ2-7	TRBV6-5	.	TGTGCCAGCACTAGCGGGTCCAAAGAGGAGCAGTACTTC	CASTSGSKEEQYF
.	14	TRBJ2-1	TRBV30	.	TGTGCCTGGAGTGCCAACTCCCCCTACAATGAGCAGTTCTTC	CAWSANSPYNEQFF
.	17	TRBJ2-1	TRBV27	.	TGTGCCAGCAGTTTATTGCTTGGGACTGGGATATACAATGAGCAGTTCTTC	CASSLLLGTGIYNEQFF
TRBD1	15	TRBJ1-1	TRBV19	.	TGTGCCAGTAGAAGACAGGGTATAGTCTACACTGAAGCTTTCTTT	CASRRQGIVYTEAFF
TRBD1	15	TRBJ1-5	TRBV7-2	.	TGTGCCAGCAGCTCGACAGGGGGCTTTACTCAGCCCCAGCATTTT	CASSSTGGFTQPQHF
.	16	TRBJ1-1	TRBV6-2/TRBV6-3	.	TGTGCCAGCAGTGACCTCTGGGGGCGTCGGGACACTGAAGCTTTCTTT	CASSDLWGRRDTEAFF
TRBD1	13	TRBJ2-7	TRBV19	.	TGTGCCAGTTCCCGGACAGGGGTCTACGAGCAGTACTTC	CASSRTGVYEQYF
.	16	TRBJ1-5	TRBV15	few	TGTGCCACCAGCAGAGGGGCAGTTTATAGCAATCAGCCCCAGCATTTT	CATSRGAVYSNQPQHF
TRBD2	16	TRBJ2-1	TRBV19	.	TGTGCCAGTAGTCCCCGAGGTAGCGGGTTATACAATGAGCAGTTCTTC	CASSPRGSGLYNEQFF
.	18	TRBJ2-1	TRBV7-6	few	TGTGCCAGCAGCTTAGAAGCGGGCCAACAGAGCTCCTACAATGAGCAGTTCTTC	CASSLEAGQQSSYNEQFF
TRBD1	14	TRBJ1-2	TRBV2	.	TGTGCCAGCAGTGTTTTTAGGGACAGCTATGGCTACACCTTC	CASSVFRDSYGYTF
TRBD1	12	TRBJ1-2	TRBV6-5	.	TGTGCCAGCATTAGAGACAGGGTTGGCTACACCTTC	CASIRDRVGYTF
TRBD1	16	TRBJ2-7	TRBV4-1	.	TGCGCCAGCAGCCAAGGTTTGGGTCAGGGGGACTACGAGCAGTACTTC	CASSQGLGQGDYEQYF
.	16	TRBJ2-7	TRBV12-2	.	TGTGCAAGTCGCCGGGGACTAGCGGGAGCGGAGTACGAGCAGTACTTC	CASRRGLAGAEYEQYF
.	14	TRBJ1-6	TRBV19	.	TGTGCCAGTAGTAAACAGGGCAGGAATTCACCCCTCCACTTT	CASSKQGRNSPLHF
.	16	TRBJ1-6	TRBV14	.	TGTGCCAGCAGCCGTTCCGGGGAAACCTATAATTCACCCCTCCACTTT	CASSRSGETYNSPLHF
.	14	TRBJ1-6	TRBV5-1	.	TGCGCCAGCAGCCTTCGGACAGATAATTCACCCCTCCACTTT	CASSLRTDNSPLHF